The rows below give T cell receptor beta chains drawn from one sample of a study of CD8+CD57+ T cells in acquired aplastic anemia. TCRdb used MiXCR to reprocess the reads, holding one entry per CDR3 protein. The profile covers 200,000 to 250,000 distinct CDR3 sequences, with less than 75% appearing a single time and under 60% taken by the ten largest. The material sequenced was sorted CD4+, CD8+, or CD8+CD57+ T cells (not recorded which) from PBMCs. The receptors here all came from a human donor with aplastic anemia. Each CDR3 is given with its conserved first and last residue.

j_call v_call cdr3_aa
TRBJ2-2 TRBV9 CASSVGGLSAGELFF
TRBJ2-3 TRBV2 CASSVEGTDTQYF
TRBJ2-5 TRBV25-1 CASSERVGEGDRAETQYF
TRBJ2-1 TRBV15 CATSAGGQSSYNEQFF
TRBJ2-3 TRBV10-3 CAISENREGGTQYF
TRBJ2-2 TRBV7-3 CASSSGDTNTGELFF
TRBJ2-1 TRBV24-1 CATSDQVGEQFF
TRBJ1-1 TRBV20-1 CSARSGGGNTEAFF
TRBJ1-5 TRBV5-1 CASSSMRGTSYEHF
TRBJ2-7 TRBV7-7 CASSPGTGGTYEQYF
TRBJ1-2 TRBV9 CASSVGGQGNYGYTF
TRBJ1-1 TRBV13 CASSTRITSRTEAFF
TRBJ1-3 TRBV20-1 CSARGPGNTIYF
TRBJ2-7 TRBV9 CASSVGVATGEQYF
TRBJ2-3 TRBV19 CASSIGGGQGADTQYF
TRBJ2-1 TRBV5-4 CASNSSWDEQFF
TRBJ2-7 TRBV9 CASSVGGAVYEQYF
TRBJ2-4 TRBV10-3 CAISGGPKNIQYF
TRBJ1-1 TRBV18 CASSPMQTMGTEAFF
TRBJ2-2 TRBV7-9 CASSQDRRGVAGELFF
TRBJ2-7 TRBV9 CASSVTSGIPYEQYF
TRBJ1-6 TRBV5-4 CASSGGGSSPLHF
TRBJ1-1 TRBV7-9 CASSLEVLNTEAFF
TRBJ1-1 TRBV7-2 CASSFGLDTEAFF
TRBJ2-6 TRBV24-1 CATKASGANVLTF
TRBJ2-3 TRBV7-2 CASSLETGSLRDTQYF